Below are 14 T cell receptor beta chains sequenced from a single sample in a study of cytomegalovirus exposure and HLA in healthy donors. With 60 Vbeta and 13 Jbeta primers, the PCR was carried out. This table comes from immunoSEQ multiplex PCR, and its TCRdb copy is limited to in-frame clones, with some not included. The sample contains tens of thousands of clones, more than 70% of which appear only once. The sample consisted of PBMCs. These receptors all stem from a male donor in good health and CMV-seronegative.

The table lists this clone with a few counts. J is TRBJ1-4 and V is TRBV7-2; the match to TRBD1 covers 9 bases. Germline trimming cut 1 base from V and 8 bases from J; bases unmatched to any gene: 5. Germline CDR1 is SGHTA and CDR2 is FQGNSA. This CDR3 spans 15 amino acids. CDR3 coding DNA: TGTGCCAGCAGCTTAGGTAACAGGGGGCGCGAAAAACTGTTTTTT. Its translation is CASSLGNRGREKLFF.

This chain uses TRBV7-8 with TRBJ1-2, with TRBD1 matching over 8 bases. From germline, CDR1 is SGHVS and CDR2 FQNEAQ. With V trimmed by 5 bases and J by 8 bases, 10 bases remained unmatched. The length of the CDR3 is 14 residues. The CDR3 sequence: CASSLDRVGGGYTF. In nucleotides, the CDR3 is TGTGCCAGCAGCCTGGACAGGGTCGGAGGGGGCTACACCTTC.

This chain's CDR3 is CASSSGFGYTF. DNA for the CDR3: TGTGCCAGCAGTTCAGGGTTTGGCTACACCTTC. The rearrangement links TRBV6-1 to TRBJ1-2; tentatively, D is TRBD1 (5 bases). The germline V gene encodes CDR1 MNHNS and CDR2 SASEGT. This CDR3 has 11 amino acids. V was cut by 5 bases and J by 7 bases, with 8 bases left in between.

The chain combines TRBV7-3 with TRBJ1-5, with 10 bases identical to TRBD1. After removal of 3 bases from V and 3 bases from J, the junction contained 2 bases not matched to a gene. This CDR3 has 15 residues. Germline V CDR1 and CDR2: SGHTA, FQGTGA. The CDR3 bases are TGTGCCAGCAGCTTGACAGGGGGCCTCAATCAGCCCCAGCATTTT. Residues: CASSLTGGLNQPQHF. The full variable domain, completed using reference TRBV7-3 and TRBJ1-5, is GAGVSQTPSNKVTEKGKYVELRCDPISGHTALYWYRQSLGQGPEFLIYFQGTGAADDSGLPNDRFFAVRPEGSVSTLKIQRTERGDSAVYLCASSLTGGLNQPQHFGDGTRLSIL.

The chain employs TRBV4-3 and TRBJ1-1; D not resolved. V shed 0 bases and J shed 1 base, with 12 bases lying between them. CDR1 LGHNA and CDR2 YSLEER come from the germline V gene. The CDR3 is 16 residues long. CDR3 loop: CASSQDQWEANTEAFF. CDR3 sequence (DNA): TGCGCCAGCAGCCAAGATCAGTGGGAGGCGAACACTGAAGCTTTCTTT.

The chain employs TRBV7-3 and TRBJ1-1, with 7 bases lining up with TRBD1. The CDR3 contains 14 residues. After removal of 5 bases from V and 3 bases from J, the junction contained 6 bases not matched to a gene. Per germline, CDR1 SGHTA and CDR2 FQGTGA. In DNA, the CDR3 is TGTGCCAGCAGCCGAACAGGGGTGGACACTGAAGCTTTCTTT. Protein: CASSRTGVDTEAFF.

The chain uses TRBV5-1 and TRBJ1-2; a possible D gene is TRBD1 (5 bases). This CDR3 contains 13 residues. Trimming pared 5 bases from V and 4 bases from J, leaving 12 bases between. Germline V CDR1 and CDR2: SGHRS, YFSETQ. In DNA, the CDR3 is TGCGCCAGCAGTCGGGGGGAGGCCTATGGCTACACCTTC. This gives the protein CASSRGEAYGYTF.

This clone has only one observation. The chain employs TRBV27 and TRBJ2-7; 7 positions match TRBD2. Per germline, CDR1 MNHEY and CDR2 SMNVEV (reference sequence). The CDR3 extends over 14 amino acids. Trimming cost V 0 bases and J 6 bases; bases outside gene matches: 5. CDR3: CASSLSAGVFEQYF. CDR3 DNA: TGTGCCAGCAGTTTATCGGCGGGGGTTTTCGAGCAGTACTTC.

This rearrangement joins TRBV30 to TRBJ1-1; D call uncertain. Deletions cut 4 bases from V and 1 base from J, with 10 bases between. This CDR3 contains 13 residues. Germline V gene lookup returns CDR1 GTSNPN and CDR2 SVGIG (reference sequence). The CDR3 sequence is CAWKESRNTEAFF. In DNA, the CDR3 is TGTGCCTGGAAGGAGTCCCGGAACACTGAAGCTTTCTTT.

The J gene is TRBJ2-1, the V gene TRBV7-2, with 7 bases matching TRBD2. The CDR3 runs to 16 residues. The trim removed 7 bases at V and 0 bases at J, leaving 9 bases unmatched. Germline values: CDR1 SGHTA, CDR2 FQGNSA. The DNA of the CDR3 is TGTGCCAGCACTCTAGGCGGGGGTGCCTCCTACAATGAGCAGTTCTTC. Its protein is CASTLGGGASYNEQFF.

The chain joins TRBV7-9 to TRBJ2-5; 11 bases match TRBD2. V gave up 6 bases and J gave up 6 bases; unmatched junction bases: 3. The CDR3 has 13 residues. Germline lookup yields CDR1 SEHNR and CDR2 FQNEAQ (reference sequence). CDR3 in amino acids: CASSSSGGQTQYF. The CDR3 DNA is TGTGCCAGCAGTTCTAGCGGGGGGCAGACCCAGTACTTC.

V usage is TRBV9 and J usage is TRBJ2-1; 8 nucleotides line up with TRBD1. The CDR3 runs 15 residues. The V and J ends lost 0 bases and 4 bases, in that order; junction bases with no gene match: 3. Germline assignment: CDR1 SGDLS and CDR2 YYNGEE. In nucleotides, the CDR3 is TGTGCCAGCAGCGTAGAGGGACAGGAGTACAATGAGCAGTTCTTC. Amino acid sequence: CASSVEGQEYNEQFF.

This clone was counted between two and nine times. CDR3 sequence (DNA): TGTGCCAGCAGCGTAGGAGGTCTAAGCTCTGGAAACACCATATATTTT. Its translation: CASSVGGLSSGNTIYF. The J gene is TRBJ1-3, the V gene TRBV9, with no clear D. The CDR3 has 16 residues. Germline CDR1 reads SGDLS; CDR2 reads YYNGEE. V lost 0 bases to trimming and J lost 0 bases, with 10 bases between them.

CDR3 amino acids: CASILSRDREYNEQFF. DNA of the CDR3: TGTGCCAGCATCCTCTCTAGGGACAGGGAATACAATGAGCAGTTCTTC. This chain uses TRBV13 with TRBJ2-1, with 9 bases lining up with TRBD1. Germline CDR1 reads PRHDT; CDR2 reads FYEKMQ (reference sequence). The CDR3 runs to 16 residues. V gave up 7 bases and J gave up 4 bases; unmatched junction bases: 11.